The 10 T cell receptor beta chains in this list originate from one sample, sequenced in a study of beta chain features in type 1 diabetes. Study-level points and caveats: The study found moderately but significantly shorter TCRB CDR3s in all four CD4+ subsets of Type 1 diabetes patients.

No antigen is known for these receptors. Every bit of the isolated RNA underwent reverse transcription, so sequencing read expressed TCRB transcripts. TCRdb's copy holds only in-frame clones and misses some; the assay was immunoSEQ multiplex PCR. The data contain over 200,000 clones, roughly a tenth of them seen just once; the ten biggest clones take up about 0.018%. Sequenced sample: naive CD4+ T cells from blood. Receptor source: a young man with type 1 diabetes.

The rearrangement joins TRBV7-2 to TRBJ1-1; D gene unclear. The germline CDR1 and CDR2 sequences are SGHTA and FQGNSA. This CDR3 has 13 amino acids. V gave up 3 bases and J gave up 7 bases, with 12 bases separating them. The CDR3 here is CASSFSGVGEAFF. DNA for the CDR3: TGTGCCAGCAGCTTTAGCGGGGTTGGTGAAGCTTTCTTT.

The chain is built from TRBV2 and TRBJ1-1; D may be TRBD1 (6 bases). V lost 2 bases and J 5 bases, leaving 12 bases between the germline ends. From germline, CDR1 is SNHLY and CDR2 FYNNEI. CDR3 length: 14 residues. Here the CDR3 reads CASSEFSGETEAFF. The CDR3, as DNA: TGTGCCAGCAGTGAATTTTCAGGGGAGACTGAAGCTTTCTTT.

The genes are TRBV4-1 and TRBJ1-2; unclear D gene. Germline assignment: CDR1 MGHRA and CDR2 YSYEKL. The CDR3 is 14 amino acids. V was pared by 1 base and J by 2 bases, with 8 bases between. The CDR3, as DNA: TGCGCCAGCAGCCAAGGCGGATCCAACTATGGCTACACCTTC. It translates to CASSQGGSNYGYTF.

This chain connects TRBV7-2 to TRBJ2-7, with no clear D. Germline V CDR1 and CDR2: SGHTA, FQGNSA. The CDR3 consists of 11 residues. V gave up 4 bases and J gave up 6 bases, with 7 bases separating them. The CDR3: CASSWSLEQYF. The CDR3 DNA follows: TGTGCCAGCAGCTGGAGCCTCGAGCAGTACTTC.

This clone has only one observation. J is TRBJ1-5 and V is TRBV10-3, with D unresolved. Germline CDR1 ENHRY, CDR2 SYGVKD. V dropped 3 bases and J dropped 4 bases, with 7 bases sitting between them. The CDR3 contains 13 residues. The CDR3 region is CAISDGVNQPQHF. CDR3 sequence (DNA): TGTGCCATCAGTGACGGGGTTAATCAGCCCCAGCATTTT.

In its sample, this clone was seen a few times. The genes are TRBV2 and TRBJ1-5; weak D call: TRBD1 (5 bases). The length of the CDR3 is 15 residues. Germline V lookup: CDR1 SNHLY, CDR2 FYNNEI. V lost 5 bases, J lost 0 bases, and 11 bases lay in between. The CDR3: CASSTGFYSNQPQHF. CDR3 sequence (DNA): TGTGCCAGCAGTACAGGCTTCTATAGCAATCAGCCCCAGCATTTT.

V gene TRBV27 combines with J gene TRBJ1-2; D remains unclear. Trimming stripped 3 bases from V and 8 bases from J, with 13 bases between. The CDR3 sequence is 13 residues long. The germline CDR1 and CDR2 sequences are MNHEY and SMNVEV (reference sequence). CDR3 DNA sequence: TGTGCCAGCAGTTTTGGACGGACGGGAGGCTACACCTTC. It encodes CASSFGRTGGYTF.

The chain employs TRBV5-1 and TRBJ2-5; 8 nucleotides align to TRBD1. Trimming cost V 2 bases and J 1 base; bases outside gene matches: 1. This CDR3 has 14 amino acids. Germline V lookup: CDR1 SGHRS, CDR2 YFSETQ. CDR3 amino acids: CASSFGQGQETQYF. The CDR3 bases are TGCGCCAGCAGCTTCGGACAGGGCCAAGAGACCCAGTACTTC.

This rearrangement joins TRBV5-4 to TRBJ2-1, with D possibly TRBD2 on 5 matching bases. Trimming removed 0 bases from V and 7 bases from J, with 14 bases in between. Germline V gene data show CDR1 as SGHNT and CDR2 as YYREEE (reference sequence). The CDR3 is made up of 15 amino acids. CDR3 coding DNA: TGTGCCAGCAGCTTGGACACCTTGTCGGGGAATGAGCAGTTCTTC. Its translation: CASSLDTLSGNEQFF.

This clone was seen a handful of times. The chain uses TRBV9 and TRBJ2-1, with a possible D match to TRBD1 (6 bases). CDR3 length equals 13 residues. V lost 4 bases, J lost 6 bases, and 11 bases lay in between. The germline V gene has CDR1 SGDLS and CDR2 YYNGEE. The CDR3 protein is CASSPGQLNEQFF. The CDR3 DNA sequence: TGTGCCAGCAGCCCGGGACAACTCAATGAGCAGTTCTTC. Combining the CDR3 with reference TRBV9 and TRBJ2-1 gives the whole variable domain DSGVTQTPKHLITATGQRVTLRCSPRSGDLSVYWYQQSLDQGLQFLIQYYNGEERAKGNILERFSAQQFPDLHSELNLSSLELGDSALYFCASSPGQLNEQFFGPGTRLTVL.